This TCR beta chain came from a study of blood T cell repertoires in COVID-19. Study-wide background: Acute and convalescent COVID-19 samples came from the United States, Italy and Spain. PBMCs, B-cell-depleted T cells, or T cells were the source of the cDNA or gDNA that made up the material.

Original processing notes: Amplification of reference gene primers provided the estimated nucleated cell counts. Only in-frame clones appear in the TCRdb table, and some are missing; sequencing was by immunoSEQ multiplex PCR. V, J and clone size were drawn from that table, and D and trimming were deduced from the DNA. The sample has 240,000 or so clones, 87% seen once. Specimen: peripheral blood. This TCR derives from a man between 60 and 75 years old who had recovered from COVID-19.

The CDR3 loop is CASSITDQGAGGYTF. Here the CDR3 DNA reads TGTGCCAGCAGCATCACCGACCAGGGGGCGGGAGGCTACACCTTC. The rearrangement uses TRBV11-2 and TRBJ1-2, with 8 bases fitting TRBD1. After removal of 5 bases from V and 8 bases from J, the junction contained 13 bases not matched to a gene. Germline loops: CDR1 SGHAT, CDR2 FQNNGV. The CDR3 is 15 amino acids.